Listed below are T cell receptor beta chains from one sample, sequenced in a study of identical twins. TCRdb ran MiXCR on the 5' RACE reads and lists one entry per CDR3 protein. There are around 100,000 distinct CDR3 sequences in the sample; under 6.5% occur only once, and 12% lies in the top ten. The sequenced sample was memory T cells sorted from blood. The receptors were gathered from a woman in her forties or fifties in good health. CDR3s include the opening cysteine and the closing phenylalanine or tryptophan. A D gene is named only where the DNA matches it firmly. Size is stated for part of the rows, as once, few or many counts, or as a class when the clone is expanded.

D gene	V gene	CDR3 length	J gene	clone size	CDR3 protein	CDR3 DNA
NA	TRBV5-1	14	TRBJ1-2	NA	CASSLEADSVGYTF	TGCGCCAGCAGCTTGGAAGCGGACAGCGTCGGCTACACCTTC
NA	TRBV9	13	TRBJ2-1	many	CASRIGLGGEQFF	TGTGCCAGCAGGATCGGGCTCGGGGGCGAGCAGTTCTTC
TRBD1	TRBV9	15	TRBJ2-3	many	CASSEATGEADTQYF	TGTGCCAGCAGCGAGGCGACAGGGGAGGCCGATACGCAGTATTTT
NA	TRBV6-1	16	TRBJ2-7	NA	CAGSERRSRIRYEQYF	TGTGCCGGCAGTGAACGCCGGTCGAGGATCAGATACGAGCAGTACTTC
NA	TRBV10-3	11	TRBJ2-1	many	CAISGDNEQFF	TGTGCCATCAGTGGCGACAATGAGCAGTTCTTC
NA	TRBV5-4	16	TRBJ2-3	many	CASGQPSSYGTDTQYF	TGTGCCAGCGGCCAACCCTCTAGCTACGGCACAGATACGCAGTATTTT
TRBD2	TRBV3-1	17	TRBJ2-5	many	CASSQESGLAGQETQYF	TGTGCCAGCAGCCAAGAATCGGGACTAGCGGGTCAAGAGACCCAGTACTTC
NA	TRBV20-1	14	TRBJ1-1	many	CSAREGKSDTEAFF	TGCAGTGCTAGAGAGGGGAAGTCGGACACTGAAGCTTTCTTT
NA	TRBV5-1	15	TRBJ2-2	many	CASSLGGNLYGELFF	TGCGCCAGCAGCTTGGGAGGGAACCTTTACGGGGAGCTGTTTTTT
TRBD1	TRBV5-1	15	TRBJ2-1	many	CASSLEAGGFNEQFF	TGCGCCAGCAGCTTGGAGGCAGGGGGCTTCAATGAGCAGTTCTTC
NA	TRBV10-1	16	TRBJ2-2	many	CASSESFGAGPGELFF	TGCGCCAGCAGTGAGTCCTTTGGGGCCGGCCCCGGGGAGCTGTTTTTT
NA	TRBV9	17	TRBJ2-6	NA	CASSPGDSPFGANVLTF	TGTGCCAGCAGCCCGGGGGACTCACCCTTCGGGGCCAACGTCCTGACTTTC
TRBD1	TRBV24-1	14	TRBJ1-2	medium-sized	CATSDSTGWEGYTF	TGTGCCACCAGTGATTCGACAGGGTGGGAAGGCTACACCTTC
NA	TRBV30	11	TRBJ1-3	NA	CAFSEGNTIYF	TGTGCCTTCTCAGAGGGGAACACCATATATTTT
NA	TRBV29-1	11	TRBJ2-1	many	CSAEKYNEQFF	TGCAGCGCTGAGAAATACAATGAGCAGTTCTTC
NA	TRBV5-1	14	TRBJ1-5	many	CASSLSQGGQPQHF	TGCGCCAGCAGCTTGAGTCAGGGTGGACAGCCCCAGCATTTT
TRBD1	TRBV5-1	14	TRBJ1-1	few	CASSSGTGIAEAFF	TGCGCCAGCAGTTCCGGGACAGGGATCGCTGAAGCTTTCTTT
NA	TRBV7-2	13	TRBJ2-1	many	CASSALLSNEQFF	TGTGCCAGCAGCGCCCTCCTCAGCAATGAGCAGTTCTTC
NA	TRBV12-3/TRBV12-4	13	TRBJ1-2	few	CASSFSRLGGYTF	TGTGCCAGCAGTTTTTCCCGACTAGGCGGCTACACCTTC
TRBD2	TRBV7-2	16	TRBJ2-1	few	CASRRRRVAGGNEQFF	TGTGCCAGCAGGCGAAGGAGAGTAGCGGGAGGCAATGAGCAGTTCTTC
NA	TRBV3-1	12	TRBJ1-1	many	CASSSSRPEAFF	TGTGCCAGCAGCTCCTCGAGACCTGAAGCTTTCTTT
NA	TRBV24-1	14	TRBJ1-1	many	CATQAALGNTEAFF	TGTGCCACTCAGGCCGCGCTGGGGAACACTGAAGCTTTCTTT
TRBD1	TRBV2	15	TRBJ1-4	many	CASSVYGTGGEKLFF	TGTGCCAGCAGTGTCTACGGGACAGGGGGCGAAAAACTGTTTTTT
NA	TRBV15	14	TRBJ1-5	many	CATRPGGHNQPQHF	TGTGCCACCAGACCCGGGGGCCACAATCAGCCCCAGCATTTT
TRBD2	TRBV6-4	15	TRBJ2-1	many	CASSDSSGGGNEQFF	TGTGCCAGCAGTGACTCATCGGGAGGGGGCAATGAGCAGTTCTTC
TRBD2	TRBV20-1	15	TRBJ2-7	few	CSARDSTSGLDEQYF	TGCAGTGCTAGAGACTCGACTAGCGGCCTTGACGAGCAGTACTTC
NA	TRBV10-1	15	TRBJ2-4	many	CASSGRGSAKNIQYF	TGCGCCAGCTCGGGACGAGGGTCAGCCAAAAACATTCAGTACTTC
NA	TRBV11-2	16	TRBJ2-5	many	CASSLGGLPSQETQYF	TGTGCCAGCAGCTTAGGAGGTCTACCCAGTCAAGAGACCCAGTACTTC
NA	TRBV27	13	TRBJ1-2	many	CASSRDPSYGYTF	TGTGCCAGCAGCCGGGACCCCTCCTATGGCTACACCTTC
NA	TRBV7-3	16	TRBJ2-1	many	CASSFSFGASYNEQFF	TGTGCCAGCAGCTTTTCTTTCGGGGCCTCCTACAATGAGCAGTTCTTC
NA	TRBV6-2/TRBV6-3	14	TRBJ1-2	many	CASRDGPPIYGYTF	TGTGCCAGCAGGGACGGACCTCCTATCTATGGCTACACCTTC
NA	TRBV20-1	12	TRBJ2-5	few	CSANPNGETQYF	TGCAGTGCTAACCCGAACGGGGAGACCCAGTACTTC
NA	TRBV20-1	13	TRBJ2-5	many	CSARGPGAETQYF	TGCAGTGCTAGAGGGCCGGGGGCAGAGACCCAGTACTTC
TRBD2	TRBV6-4	14	TRBJ2-1	NA	CASSRTSGSGEQFF	TGTGCCAGCAGTCGTACTAGCGGGAGTGGTGAGCAGTTCTTC
NA	TRBV11-2	12	TRBJ2-3	many	CASSSVGRTQYF	TGTGCCAGCAGCTCGGTAGGCCGTACGCAGTATTTT
NA	TRBV5-1	16	TRBJ2-1	many	CASSSDRGGGYNEQFF	TGCGCCAGCTCCTCGGATCGGGGAGGGGGCTACAATGAGCAGTTCTTC
NA	TRBV23-1	15	TRBJ1-6	many	CASSQWTSSNSPLHF	TGCGCCAGCAGTCAGTGGACCAGCTCCAATTCACCCCTCCACTTT
TRBD2	TRBV5-1	20	TRBJ2-2	many	CASSSPHPGLAGKRNGELFF	TGCGCCAGCAGCTCGCCTCATCCGGGACTAGCGGGAAAAAGAAACGGGGAGCTGTTTTTT
TRBD2	TRBV7-8	16	TRBJ2-7	few	CASSFDLAGGRNEQYF	TGTGCCAGCAGCTTCGATCTAGCGGGAGGGCGGAACGAGCAGTACTTC
TRBD2	TRBV24-1	15	TRBJ2-1	many	CATSDPGGSVPEQFF	TGTGCCACCAGTGACCCCGGCGGGAGTGTACCTGAGCAGTTCTTC
NA	TRBV6-2/TRBV6-3	14	TRBJ2-3	many	CASIRGTPTDTQYF	TGTGCCAGCATTCGCGGGACCCCGACAGATACGCAGTATTTT
TRBD1	TRBV3-1	15	TRBJ1-5	many	CASSQGGTGTQPQHF	TGTGCCAGCAGCCAAGGAGGGACAGGGACTCAGCCCCAGCATTTT
NA	TRBV3-1	15	TRBJ1-3	few	CASSQGGGTGNTIYF	TGTGCCAGCAGCCAAGGAGGTGGAACTGGAAACACCATATATTTT
TRBD2	TRBV18	15	TRBJ2-5	few	CASSSSGNRQETQYF	TGTGCCAGCTCCTCTAGCGGGAACCGACAAGAGACCCAGTACTTC
NA	TRBV19	14	TRBJ1-5	NA	CASTSGGLGQPQHF	TGTGCCAGTACCTCGGGGGGCTTAGGTCAGCCCCAGCATTTT
TRBD2	TRBV6-1	16	TRBJ2-1	many	CASSDPLAGGVNEQFF	TGTGCCAGCAGTGACCCACTAGCGGGAGGAGTGAATGAGCAGTTCTTC
NA	TRBV20-1	11	TRBJ1-1	many	CSAMLNSEAFF	TGCAGTGCTATGTTGAACTCTGAAGCTTTCTTT
NA	TRBV30	12	TRBJ2-1	few	CAWIPRVSEQFF	TGTGCCTGGATTCCTCGGGTGAGTGAGCAGTTCTTC
NA	TRBV5-5	14	TRBJ1-2	many	CASSIRVHDYGYTF	TGTGCCAGCAGCATAAGGGTACACGACTATGGCTACACCTTC
NA	TRBV5-5	13	TRBJ1-1	many	CASSVVGGTEAFF	TGTGCCAGCAGCGTGGTGGGGGGCACTGAAGCTTTCTTT
TRBD2	TRBV10-2	14	TRBJ2-1	NA	CASSSLAGDNEQFF	TGCGCCAGCAGTAGTCTAGCGGGAGACAATGAGCAGTTCTTC
NA	TRBV4-1	13	TRBJ1-5	NA	CASSQAPPEPHHF	TGCGCCAGCAGCCAAGCACCCCCTGAGCCCCACCATTTT
NA	TRBV5-1	13	TRBJ1-3	many	CASSGGEGNTIYF	TGCGCCAGCAGTGGTGGTGAGGGAAACACCATATATTTT
NA	TRBV3-1	15	TRBJ1-2	NA	CASSQTGRSNYGYTF	TGTGCCAGCAGCCAAACAGGGCGCTCAAACTATGGCTACACCTTC
TRBD2	TRBV19	15	TRBJ2-3	few	CASSLGAGRTDTQYF	TGTGCCAGTAGTTTGGGAGCGGGAAGGACAGATACGCAGTATTTT
NA	TRBV12-3/TRBV12-4	12	TRBJ2-3	many	CASSLVRFTQYF	TGTGCCAGCAGTTTAGTGAGGTTTACGCAGTATTTT
NA	TRBV5-1	14	TRBJ2-6	few	CASKGATGANVLTF	TGCGCCAGCAAAGGGGCTACTGGGGCCAACGTCCTGACTTTC